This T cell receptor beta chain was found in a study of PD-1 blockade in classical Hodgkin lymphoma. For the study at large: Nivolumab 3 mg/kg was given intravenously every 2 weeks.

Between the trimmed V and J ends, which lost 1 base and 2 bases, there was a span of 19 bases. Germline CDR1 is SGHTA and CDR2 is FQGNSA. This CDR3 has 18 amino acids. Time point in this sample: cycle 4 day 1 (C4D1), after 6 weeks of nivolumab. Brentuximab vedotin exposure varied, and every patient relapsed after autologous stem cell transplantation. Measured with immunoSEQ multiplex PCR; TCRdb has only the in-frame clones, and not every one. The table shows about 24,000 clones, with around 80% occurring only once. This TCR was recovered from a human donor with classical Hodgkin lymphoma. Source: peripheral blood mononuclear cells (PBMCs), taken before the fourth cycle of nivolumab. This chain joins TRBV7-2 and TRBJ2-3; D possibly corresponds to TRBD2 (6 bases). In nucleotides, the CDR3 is TGTGCCAGCAGCTTAGTATCTACTAGCCTTGGCACCACAGATACGCAGTATTTT. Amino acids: CASSLVSTSLGTTDTQYF.